A selection of T cell receptor beta chains follows, all from one sample in a study of OX40 agonist ivuxolimab in advanced cancers. TCRdb's table, derived via immunoSEQ multiplex PCR, lists solely in-frame clones and lacks some. Of approximately 63,000 clones listed, roughly nine tenths were seen once; the top ten hold about 6.5%. The sample was CD4+ or CD8+ T cells sorted from blood, taken in a trial of the OX40 agonist ivuxolimab. The source is an adult with an advanced solid tumor such as melanoma, head and neck, liver or kidney cancer. The conserved cysteine and the conserved F or W are not part of the CDR3 here.

v_call	j_call	cdr3_aa
TRBV7-9	TRBJ2-7	ASSPPGTGGGYEQY
TRBV7-9	TRBJ2-7	ASSVKTSGTSYEQY
TRBV6-6	TRBJ2-1	ASSHPVSGIDEQF
TRBV2	TRBJ1-1	ASSELGAYVNTEAF
TRBV15	TRBJ1-5	ATSSDRTASNQPQH
TRBV13	TRBJ1-1	ASSLLRGEAF
TRBV29-1	TRBJ1-2	SVDQDYRGGYGYT
TRBV5-5	TRBJ2-7	ASSLVRDYSYEQY
TRBV4-3	TRBJ2-2	ASTPGTGGPGELF
TRBV5-1	TRBJ2-3	ASSLASGGFADTQY
TRBV4-2	TRBJ1-2	ASSLLSGAFNYGYT
TRBV7-3	TRBJ2-1	ASSLIVSSYNEQF
TRBV28	TRBJ2-1	ASRGRSYNEQF
TRBV27	TRBJ2-1	ASSLGRNSYNEQF
TRBV7-6	TRBJ2-2	ARRGNWNTGELF
TRBV11-2	TRBJ2-3	ASSLIYGSTDTQY
TRBV4-2	TRBJ2-7	ASSLDLGQGFEQY
TRBV11-1	TRBJ1-6	ASSLALQGGSPLH
TRBV29-1	TRBJ2-7	SVELGDRRNYEQY
TRBV18	TRBJ2-7	ASSSTGRYEQY
TRBV7-9	TRBJ2-5	ASGISGNQETQY
TRBV29-1	TRBJ2-1	SVAGGGGYREQF
TRBV28	TRBJ2-7	ASKIAPSYEQY
TRBV9	TRBJ2-7	ASSATDLLSYEQY
TRBV6-6	TRBJ1-2	ASSSSQGAADYT
TRBV6-5	TRBJ1-3	ASSYSEDLDTIY
TRBV4-3	TRBJ2-2	ASTRDLRTNTGELF
TRBV18	TRBJ2-2	ASSPLGLAGSTGELF
TRBV5-4	TRBJ2-7	ASSSTFEQY
TRBV18	TRBJ2-7	ASSRTTSGYSHGEQY
TRBV29-1	TRBJ1-3	SAFTGFTGNTIY
TRBV28	TRBJ2-7	ASSSRGVYEQY
TRBV2	TRBJ2-3	ATEWGQGVSTDTQY
TRBV7-9	TRBJ2-7	ASSLATYEQY
TRBV4-3	TRBJ2-7	ASSQGRDSPYEQY
TRBV7-6	TRBJ2-7	ASSLGLAYEQY